The 20 T cell receptor beta chains reported below all come from one sample, sequenced in a study of T cells in Graves' hyperthyroidism and ophthalmopathy. There were TCR beta CDR3 regions amplified from RNA transcripts. Researchers ran a first-round RT-PCR on the TCR CDR3 using the HTBI primer set. TCRdb used MiXCR to reprocess the multiplex PCR reads, holding one entry per CDR3 protein. The data contain some 440,000 distinct CDR3 sequences, around 14% of them seen just once; the ten biggest clones take up around 7.7%. What was sequenced was blood. The receptor set was obtained from a woman aged 18-35 years with Graves' hyperthyroidism.

This chain joins TRBV7-3 and TRBJ2-7, with 8 positions matching TRBD1. CDR3 length: 14 residues. Germline loops: CDR1 SGHTA, CDR2 FQGTGA. V lost 4 bases and J lost 2; bases outside the gene matches: 4. CDR3 region: CASSYDRGPYEQYF. In DNA form, the CDR3 reads TGTGCCAGCAGCTACGACAGGGGACCCTACGAGCAGTACTTC.

The sample holds a few counts of this clonotype. The CDR3 region is CASSRRGMDSPLHF. CDR3 nucleotides: TGCGCCAGCAGCCGGAGGGGTATGGATTCACCCCTCCACTTT. The J gene is TRBJ1-6, the V gene TRBV5-1, with D possibly matching TRBD1 (5 bases). V dropped 4 bases and J dropped 8 bases, with 13 bases sitting between them. Germline V lookup: CDR1 SGHRS, CDR2 YFSETQ. The CDR3 sequence is 14 residues long.

In this sample, this clonotype turned up many times. This chain uses TRBV28 with TRBJ2-7, with D possibly TRBD1 on 5 matching bases. V was shortened by 4 bases and J by 2 bases, with 12 bases between the two germline ends. Germline V gives CDR1 MDHEN, CDR2 SYDVKM. The CDR3 loop spans 14 amino acids. CDR3 coding DNA: TGTGCCAGCAGTTCCAGCAGGGTAACCTACGAGCAGTACTTC. This codes for CASSSSRVTYEQYF.

The rearrangement joins TRBV20-1 to TRBJ1-5; maybe TRBD1 (6 bases). There are 19 residues in the CDR3. V was shortened by 3 bases and J by 3 bases, with 27 bases between the two germline ends. Germline V gene sequence: CDR1 DFQATT, CDR2 SNEGSKA (reference sequence). The CDR3 DNA reads as TGCAGTGCTAGTAATGGGTATGGCGAACGCCGGGGGGCCAATCAGCCCCAGCATTTT. Translating gives CSASNGYGERRGANQPQHF.

The chain employs TRBV5-1 and TRBJ1-5, with D possibly matching TRBD1 (5 bases). In germline, CDR1 is SGHRS, CDR2 YFSETQ. The CDR3 has 15 residues. Trimming cost V 7 bases and J 5 bases, with 19 bases left between them. CDR3 DNA sequence: TGCGCCAGCCGACCGGGGGATAGTCGGGATCAGCCCCAGCATTTT. It codes for CASRPGDSRDQPQHF.

There are a few counts of this clonotype. The chain has TRBV5-8 and TRBJ2-7, with TRBD2 identical over 13 bases. Per germline, CDR1 SGHTS and CDR2 YDEGEE. Trimming cost V 4 bases and J 5 bases; bases outside gene matches: 6. The CDR3 is 15 amino acids. This CDR3 is CASSERGLAGHEQYF. CDR3 nucleotide sequence: TGTGCCAGCAGCGAGAGGGGACTAGCGGGACACGAGCAGTACTTC.

This clonotype was recorded at least ten times. This chain joins TRBV2 and TRBJ1-5; D may be TRBD1 (6 bases). V lost 6 bases to trimming and J lost 5 bases, with 11 bases between them. There are 13 residues in the CDR3. In germline, CDR1 is SNHLY, CDR2 FYNNEI. The CDR3 coding sequence is TGTGCCAGCAGATCGGGGGGCTATCAGCCCCAGCATTTT. Amino acids: CASRSGGYQPQHF.

Points on this clonotype: A much larger clone sits a single nucleotide away, making a read error possible. The J gene is TRBJ2-7, the V gene TRBV7-9; TRBD2 aligns across 8 bases. In germline, CDR1 is SEHNR, CDR2 FQNEAQ (reference sequence). V lost 4 bases to trimming and J lost 7 bases; unmatched junction nucleotides: 15. CDR3 size: 16 residues. For the CDR3, the DNA is TGTGCCAGCAGCTCCCCACTAGCGGCGGGCCGTGATGAGCAGTACTTC. Its protein is CASSSPLAAGRDEQYF.

Many counts were recorded for this clonotype. V usage is TRBV4-1 and J usage is TRBJ1-2, with 8 bases lining up with TRBD1. This CDR3 has 16 residues. Germline lookup yields CDR1 MGHRA and CDR2 YSYEKL. V was pared by 3 bases and J by 1 base, with 7 bases of the junction left unmatched. Here the CDR3 DNA reads TGCGCCAGCAGCCAGGAACCGGGACAGGATAACTATGGCTACACCTTC. Its protein is CASSQEPGQDNYGYTF.

This sequence joins TRBV28 and TRBJ1-3, with 9 bases matching TRBD1. After removal of 3 bases from V and 4 bases from J, the junction contained 7 bases not matched to a gene. Per germline, CDR1 MDHEN and CDR2 SYDVKM. This CDR3 contains 16 residues. The CDR3 is CASSFPSTGGGNTIYF. The CDR3 DNA reads as TGTGCCAGCAGTTTTCCCTCGACAGGGGGAGGAAACACCATATATTTT.

This clonotype was detected ten times or more. The V gene is TRBV5-6, the J gene TRBJ2-7; 10 bases fit TRBD1. The germline V gene encodes CDR1 SGHDT and CDR2 YYEEEE. V lost 1 base and J lost 4; bases outside the gene matches: 14. CDR3 length: 18 residues. In DNA, the CDR3 is TGTGCCAGCAGCTTGTGGCGACAGGGGGCTCAATTACATTACGAGCAGTACTTC. Translation: CASSLWRQGAQLHYEQYF. Full variable domain (rest looked up from reference TRBV5-6 and TRBJ2-7): DAGVTQSPTHLIKTRGQQVTLRCSPKSGHDTVSWYQQALGQGPQFIFQYYEEEERQRGNFPDRFSGHQFPNYSSELNVNALLLGDSALYLCASSLWRQGAQLHYEQYFGPGTRLTVT.

This clonotype was counted many times. The chain couples TRBV7-2 to TRBJ2-3; 8 nucleotides agree with TRBD2. Germline V CDR1 and CDR2: SGHTA, FQGNSA. The CDR3 spans 16 residues. V lost 5 bases and J lost 5; bases outside the gene matches: 12. The CDR3 nucleotides read TGTGCCAGCAGCGTCGGGGATGGTAGCGGGGTAGATACGCAGTATTTT. Translating it yields CASSVGDGSGVDTQYF.

This clonotype was counted ten times or more. The chain uses TRBV6-1 and TRBJ1-4, with a tentative D call TRBD1 (5 bases). The germline CDR1 and CDR2 sequences are MNHNS and SASEGT. The CDR3 covers 14 residues. Between the trimmed V and J ends, which lost 5 bases and 7 bases, there was a span of 14 bases. This CDR3 reads CASSYAQGREKLFF. In nucleotides, the CDR3 is TGTGCCAGCAGTTACGCGCAGGGACGTGAAAAACTGTTTTTT.

This chain joins TRBV18 and TRBJ2-5; D remains unclear. Germline CDR1 reads KGHSH; CDR2 reads LQKENI. With 2 bases removed from V and 4 bases from J, the gap between germline ends came to 11 bases. The CDR3 totals 14 residues. The CDR3 region has the DNA TGTGCCAGCTCACCAAACGTGGGGATAGAGACCCAGTACTTC. It translates to CASSPNVGIETQYF.

This clonotype appeared many times. The chain recombines TRBV20-1 with TRBJ1-2; 9 bases agree with TRBD1. The CDR3 covers 14 residues. The germline V gene encodes CDR1 DFQATT and CDR2 SNEGSKA (reference sequence). The V gene end was trimmed by 0 bases and the J gene end by 7 bases; junction bases not matched to a gene: 6. The CDR3 DNA follows: TGCAGTGCTAGAGAACCGGGACAGGGAATTGGCTACACCTTC. This sequence encodes CSAREPGQGIGYTF.

This clonotype was detected many times. The chain combines TRBV7-8 with TRBJ2-1; D remains unclear. The V gene lost 5 bases and the J gene lost 10 bases, with 12 bases spanning the gap. The CDR3 totals 12 residues. The V gene's germline CDR1 is SGHVS and CDR2 FQNEAQ. The CDR3 protein is CASSPRIGEQFF. The CDR3 nucleotides are TGTGCCAGCAGCCCAAGGATCGGGGAGCAGTTCTTC.

This clonotype appeared many times. The chain carries TRBV5-1 and TRBJ2-7; D gene uncertain. Germline-derived CDR1 and CDR2 are SGHRS and YFSETQ. The V end lost 0 bases, the J end lost 5 bases, and 12 bases lay between the germline ends. CDR3 length: 14 residues. The CDR3 reads CASSLVQIEDEQYF. In DNA, the CDR3 is TGCGCCAGCAGCTTGGTTCAGATAGAAGACGAGCAGTACTTC. The whole variable domain, filled in from reference TRBV5-1 and TRBJ2-7, reads KAGVTQTPRYLIKTRGQQVTLSCSPISGHRSVSWYQQTPGQGLQFLFEYFSETQRNKGNFPGRFSGRQFSNSRSEMNVSTLELGDSALYLCASSLVQIEDEQYFGPGTRLTVT.

This clonotype was recorded at least ten times. The J gene is TRBJ1-2, the V gene TRBV12-5, with D hard to call. The CDR3 extends over 13 amino acids. Germline values: CDR1 LGHNT, CDR2 FRNRAP. V was pared by 2 bases and J by 8 bases, with 12 bases between. The CDR3 loop is CASGLTSEGGYTF. The CDR3 DNA reads as TGTGCTAGTGGTTTGACCAGCGAGGGAGGCTACACCTTC.

The sample holds many counts of this clonotype. This sequence joins TRBV7-8 and TRBJ2-1, with a weak D call TRBD2 (6 bases). CDR3 length equals 15 residues. V shed 4 bases and J shed 15 bases, with 25 bases lying between them. Germline CDR1 is SGHVS and CDR2 is FQNEAQ. CDR3 nucleotide sequence: TGTGCCAGCAGCTCACTCGGCGGAAGCGGGTTGTTGCTGTTCTTC. Protein sequence: CASSSLGGSGLLLFF.

This chain joins TRBV9 and TRBJ1-5; D is uncertain. The CDR3 sequence is 14 residues long. With 7 bases removed from V and 4 bases from J, the gap between germline ends came to 15 bases. Looked up from germline, CDR1 is SGDLS and CDR2 is YYNGEE. Here the CDR3 reads CASGGEEENQPQHF. The CDR3, as DNA: TGTGCCAGCGGAGGAGAGGAAGAAAATCAGCCCCAGCATTTT.